This T cell receptor (beta chain) emerged from a study of CD8 T cells in Susac syndrome. Study results and caveats: It was acknowledged in the study that its TCR sequencing and HLA analysis involved a relatively small number of individuals.

Random hexamers primed reverse transcription of about 0.45 to 1 ug RNA. By means of immunoSEQ multiplex PCR, TCR beta CDR3 spanning 54 Vbeta and 13 Jbeta underwent amplification. TCRdb recomputed calls from the immunoSEQ multiplex PCR reads with MiXCR, one row per CDR3 protein. The data contain over 80,000 distinct CDR3 sequences, over 85% of them singletons. For this clonotype: Antigen: not known.

Germline values: CDR1 SGHTA, CDR2 FQGNSA. The CDR3 has 15 residues. Trimming took off 5 bases at V and 6 bases at J, with 16 bases between the two ends. Sequencing of TCR beta, carried out with a high-throughput approach, was applied to CD8+ and CD4+ T cells from the blood. The sample was CD8+ T cells from PBMCs. The V and J genes are TRBV7-2 and TRBJ2-2; D perhaps matches TRBD2 (6 bases). This sequence was found in a human donor in good health. The DNA for the CDR3 is TGTGCCAGCAGCCTCTTGCGGGGAACGGCCGGGGAGCTGTTTTTT. Translation gives CASSLLRGTAGELFF.